Listed here are 8 T cell receptor beta chains from one sample, sequenced in a study of blood T cell repertoires in COVID-19. This table comes from immunoSEQ multiplex PCR, and its TCRdb copy is limited to in-frame clones, with some not included. The sample lists roughly 250,000 clones, around 82% occurring once. The sequenced sample consisted of PBMCs or T cells enriched from blood (not recorded which). The receptors were sampled from a woman aged 35 to 49 who had been exposed to COVID-19.

The V and J genes are TRBV18 and TRBJ2-1, with D tentatively TRBD2 (5 bases). V gave up 0 bases and J gave up 8 bases, with 8 bases separating them. Germline CDR1 is KGHSH and CDR2 is LQKENI. This CDR3 comprises 13 residues. CDR3 bases: TGTGCCAGCTCACCACCGGGAGCCCATGAGCAGTTCTTC. Amino acid sequence: CASSPPGAHEQFF.

The sample holds many counts of this clone. The genes are TRBV7-2 and TRBJ1-4, with TRBD1 matching 8 bases. In germline, CDR1 is SGHTA, CDR2 FQGNSA. The CDR3 covers 17 residues. With 1 base clipped from V and 4 bases from J, the junction kept 8 bases outside the gene matches. CDR3 protein: CASSLVGQGQNNEKLFF. Written as DNA, the CDR3 is TGTGCCAGCAGCTTAGTAGGACAGGGCCAAAATAATGAAAAACTGTTTTTT.

The CDR3 DNA reads as TGTGCCAGCAGGGGGGGAGATAATGAGCAGTTCTTC. It translates to CASRGGDNEQFF. The V and J genes are TRBV11-2 and TRBJ2-1; perhaps TRBD2 as D (6 bases). The V end lost 6 bases, the J end lost 7 bases, and 10 bases lay between the germline ends. Per germline, CDR1 SGHAT and CDR2 FQNNGV. The length of the CDR3 is 12 residues.

V usage is TRBV7-2 and J usage is TRBJ1-2; D gene unclear. Germline assignment: CDR1 SGHTA and CDR2 FQGNSA. This CDR3 region has 16 residues. The V end was cut by 4 bases, the J end by 4 bases, with 19 bases between. The CDR3 loop is CASSSPAVVAGYGYTF. The DNA for the CDR3 is TGTGCCAGCAGCTCCCCCGCCGTAGTGGCGGGCTATGGCTACACCTTC.

J is TRBJ1-2 and V is TRBV6-6; D uncertain. V lost 6 bases, J lost 5 bases, and 7 bases lay in between. CDR1 is MNHNY, CDR2 SVGAGI, per germline (reference sequence). The CDR3 is 11 amino acids. The CDR3 nucleotides read TGTGCCAGCAGCCCCCAATATGGCTACACCTTC. Its translation: CASSPQYGYTF.

This clone was observed a handful of times. Just one base apart from a much larger clone, this may be a read error. This chain uses TRBV2 with TRBJ2-6, with D maybe TRBD1 (5 bases). The V end was cut by 1 base, the J end by 2 bases, with 12 bases between. The CDR3 sequence is 17 residues long. Germline CDR1 is SNHLY and CDR2 is FYNNEI. The CDR3 is CASSEGGGGAGANVLTF. As DNA, the CDR3 is TGTGCCAGCAGTGAAGGGGGCGGTGGGGCTGGGGCCAACGTCCTGACTTTC.

The chain couples TRBV19 to TRBJ1-1; D remains unclear. Looked up from germline, CDR1 is LNHDA and CDR2 is SQIVND (reference sequence). V lost 7 bases, J lost 11 bases, and 14 bases lay in between. The CDR3 is 11 residues long. The CDR3 here is CASNGAASAFF. In DNA, the CDR3 is TGTGCCAGTAATGGAGCAGCGTCGGCTTTCTTT.

The V call is TRBV12-3 or TRBV12-4, the J call TRBJ1-4, with D hard to call. The CDR3 consists of 12 residues. V gave up 2 bases and J gave up 11 bases, with 9 bases separating them. This CDR3 is CASSLRREKLFF. The CDR3 DNA sequence: TGTGCCAGCAGTTTAAGGAGGGAGAAACTGTTTTTT.